This T cell receptor (beta chain) comes out of a study of identical twins. Germline trimming cut 5 bases from V and 10 bases from J; bases unmatched to any gene: 8. The germline V gene has CDR1 SGHTA and CDR2 FQGNSA. This CDR3 is built from 16 residues. This clonotype was observed a handful of times. MiXCR, applied by TCRdb to the 5' RACE reads, yields one record per CDR3 protein. The data contain 550,000 to 700,000 distinct CDR3 sequences, approximately 21% of them singletons. This sample was also put to use in a study of T cells expressing NK-cell markers. That source adds: Of the CD8+ T cells in about 6 donors, roughly 1.0-7.5% belonged to dominant NKG2C+ clonotypes. One observes that, in a few donors, these clonotypes were also the leading ones within the CD3+CD56-NKG2C+ fraction.

The chain carries TRBV7-2 and TRBJ2-1; 16 nucleotides match TRBD2. The TCR was taken from a woman aged 18-29 years in good health. The sequenced sample consisted of PBMCs. CDR3 in DNA: TGTGCCAGCAGCCCTACCGGGACTAGCGGGGGGGGAGAGCAGTTCTTC. Its protein is CASSPTGTSGGGEQFF.